This TCR beta chain appears in the sequencing data of a study of post-analysis software for immune sequencing data. Study-level findings and limits: TRBV5-6, TRBV5-1 and TRBV20-1 belonged to a set of roughly 5 TRBV segments that were more frequent in patients than controls.

Libraries were made from TCR beta cDNA, and they carried unique molecular identifiers. Each CDR3 protein gets one entry after TCRdb re-called the PCR reads with MiXCR. The sample has hundreds of thousands of distinct CDR3 sequences; 25% to 30% are singletons. There are 11 residues in the CDR3. Germline CDR1 LGHDT, CDR2 YNNKEL (reference sequence). V was clipped by 1 base and J by 6 bases, with 3 bases between them. About this clonotype: Its specificity is not known.

The chain joins TRBV3-1 to TRBJ1-2, with no clear D. Sequenced material: blood. The TCR sequence derives from a girl aged 10-17 years with multiple sclerosis. CDR3 amino acids: CASSQGHGYTF. CDR3 nucleotide sequence: TGTGCCAGCAGCCAAGGACATGGCTACACCTTC.